Sequencing of this TCR beta chain was carried out in a study of shared clonotypes between healthy human individuals. V shed 3 bases, J shed 6 bases, and the junction held 3 bases outside the gene matches. Germline loops: CDR1 SQVTM, CDR2 ANQGSEA. The CDR3 length is 13 residues. Concerning this clone: The same CDR3 can be traced to other DNA sequences in this sample.

Sequencing was performed with immunoSEQ multiplex PCR; in TCRdb, only in-frame clones are kept and a portion is missing. The table has 1,500,000 or so clones, 98% seen once. The rearrangement joins TRBV29-1 to TRBJ2-7; TRBD1 matches 12 bases. The receptor's source is a young man in good health. Sequencing input: naive CD4+ T cells sorted from blood. Stated subset: CD45RA+ positively selected. The CDR3 bases are TGCAGCGTTGACGGGACAGGGGGCTTCGAGCAGTACTTC. Protein sequence: CSVDGTGGFEQYF.